Listed below are T cell receptor beta chains from one sample, sequenced in a study of shared clonotypes between healthy human individuals. Sequencing was performed with immunoSEQ multiplex PCR; in TCRdb, only in-frame clones are kept and a portion is missing. The table includes about 2.4 million clones, 85% to 95% detected once. The sequenced sample was naive CD4+ T cells sorted from blood. Receptor source: a man aged 18 to 30 in good health. The conserved cysteine and the conserved F or W are not part of the CDR3 here. Fields, in order: J gene, V gene, CDR3 protein.

>TRBJ1-2|TRBV5-6
ASSLGRGQYGYT
>TRBJ1-2|TRBV20-1
SAWTVGYT
>TRBJ2-2|TRBV10-3
AIKGQDTGELF
>TRBJ2-3|TRBV7-2
ASSLETRKADTQY
>TRBJ1-3|TRBV5-4
ASSLQGTGGNTIY
>TRBJ2-3|TRBV7-9
ASSYRQGATDTQY
>TRBJ2-7|TRBV19
ASSSTYDGWELYSYEQY
>TRBJ1-5|TRBV30
AWNTGGDQPQH
>TRBJ2-7|TRBV2
ASRFPTSGRTGPYEQY
>TRBJ2-3|TRBV2
ASRLTQGTDTQY
>TRBJ1-2|TRBV6-5
ASSSRGDGYT
>TRBJ1-1|TRBV11-3
ASSLKGAEAF
>TRBJ1-1|TRBV5-1
ASSLGQGGWNTEAF
>TRBJ2-3|TRBV5-4
ASSRSGGAGTDTQY
>TRBJ2-5|TRBV10-3
AISESAAGETQY
>TRBJ2-1|TRBV9
ASSRSIAGQNEQF
>TRBJ2-7|TRBV4-3
ASSQGTGRIYEQY
>TRBJ2-1|TRBV5-1
ASSSQLAGVGNEQF
>TRBJ2-7|TRBV4-1
ASSQGLGAYEQY
>TRBJ2-1|TRBV27
ASRRGDLSSYNEQF